Sequencing of this T cell receptor (beta chain) was carried out in a study of CXCR3-negative and CXCR3-positive naive CD8 T cells. Notes on the study in general: Naive cells used TRBV-TRBJ genes in much the same way whether CXCR3-negative or CXCR3-positive; memory cells did not. TRB CDR3 hydrophobicity was greater in CXCR3-positive naive cells than in CXCR3-negative naive cells.

CDR1 SGHVS and CDR2 FNYEAQ come from the germline V gene. The CDR3 runs 14 residues. The authors gated naive CD8+ T cells as CD45RO-CCR7+CD27+CD95-. On this clonotype: Its antigen is undetermined.

The study made its TRB cDNA libraries by 5' RACE, adding UMI labels. TCRdb reprocessed the 5' RACE reads; each CDR3 protein has one entry and no DNA is given. This sample's clone table lists 90,000 to 100,000 distinct CDR3 sequences. The source material was naive CXCR3+ CD8+ T cells from blood. The subset was: CD45RO-CCR7+CD27+CD95- naive CD8+ T cells expressing CXCR3 (TNR3+). The source is a human donor in good health. Some clones in this sample may be carry-over from other donors' samples. The chain has TRBV7-6 and TRBJ2-7; absent DNA, TCRdb's TRBD1 call cannot be checked. The CDR3 here is CASSLEDRAYEQYF.